One and the same sample provided the 30 T cell receptor beta chains below, sequenced in a study of molecular identifiers for immune sequencing clone quantification. TCRdb redid the calling of the PCR reads with MiXCR, one entry per CDR3 protein. The profile covers hundreds of thousands of distinct CDR3 sequences, with roughly 21% appearing a single time and roughly 0.9% taken by the ten largest. The specimen sequenced was naive CD8+ T cells from blood, with Jurkat cell RNA spiked in. This sample's subset: FACS-sorted CD8+CD4-CCR7+CD45RA+ naive T cells. The receptors were sampled from a human donor in good health. Some libraries in this study had Jurkat cell RNA spiked in.

Worth noting for this clonotype: One base away lies a much larger clone, so this may be a sequencing read error. A read error is likely, as this CDR3 ends without the conserved phenylalanine or tryptophan. The gene calls are TRBV20-1 and TRBJ1-1; TRBD1 matches 9 bases. This CDR3 is built from 15 residues. Looked up from germline, CDR1 is DFQATT and CDR2 is SNEGSKA (reference sequence). The ends lost 5 bases at V and 4 bases at J; junction bases unmatched: 11. The CDR3 loop is CSADSGTGLFTEAFL. Written as DNA, the CDR3 is TGCAGTGCTGACAGCGGGACAGGGTTGTTCACTGAAGCTTTCCTT.

This clonotype was observed a few times. The chain carries TRBV6-2 or TRBV6-3 and TRBJ1-1, with D possibly TRBD1 on 5 matching bases. Trimming took off 5 bases at V and 7 bases at J, with 14 bases between the two ends. Germline lookup yields CDR1 MNHEY and CDR2 SVGEGT. There are 13 residues in the CDR3. In DNA form, the CDR3 reads TGTGCCAGCAGTCAATCGGGGCAGGGTGAAGCTTTCTTT. Translating it yields CASSQSGQGEAFF.

With respect to this clonotype: The missing conserved phenylalanine or tryptophan at the end of this CDR3 makes a read error likely. The rearrangement uses TRBV7-7 and TRBJ2-3; D may be TRBD2 (7 bases). V lost 0 bases and J lost 3, with 19 bases in between. The germline gives CDR1 SSHAT, CDR2 FNYEAQ (reference sequence). This CDR3 contains 18 residues. The CDR3 reads CASSLAPSSGGSTDTQYL. The CDR3 nucleotides read TGTGCCAGCAGCTTAGCCCCCTCGTCGGGGGGCAGTACAGATACGCAGTATCTT.

The rearrangement joins TRBV27 to TRBJ2-7; TRBD1 matches 8 bases. Germline-derived CDR1 and CDR2 are MNHEY and SMNVEV (reference sequence). The length of the CDR3 is 13 residues. With 7 bases clipped from V and 3 bases from J, the junction kept 5 bases outside the gene matches. CDR3 coding DNA: TGTGCCAGCACTCAAGGACAGGGCTACGAGCAGTACTTC. Protein product: CASTQGQGYEQYF.

There are a few counts of this clonotype. This chain uses TRBV7-9 with TRBJ2-1, with D hard to call. V lost 3 bases and J lost 4, with 10 bases in between. This CDR3 has 14 amino acids. Per germline, CDR1 SEHNR and CDR2 FQNEAQ (reference sequence). The CDR3 here is CASSFISFYNEQFF. DNA for the CDR3: TGTGCCAGCAGCTTCATCAGTTTTTACAATGAGCAGTTCTTC.

The chain recombines TRBV7-9 with TRBJ1-2; 8 bases align to TRBD1. The V and J ends lost 3 bases and 2 bases, in that order; junction bases with no gene match: 11. Germline-derived CDR1 and CDR2 are SEHNR and FQNEAQ (reference sequence). CDR3 length: 17 amino acids. CDR3 nucleotides: TGTGCCAGCAGCTTGGAGGCGACAGGGGCCTTGAACTATGGCTACACCTTC. Its protein is CASSLEATGALNYGYTF. Combining the CDR3 with reference TRBV7-9 and TRBJ1-2 gives the whole variable domain DTGVSQNPRHKITKRGQNVTFRCDPISEHNRLYWYRQTLGQGPEFLTYFQNEAQLEKSRLLSDRFSAERPKGSFSTLEIQRTEQGDSAMYLCASSLEATGALNYGYTFGSGTRLTVV.

This clonotype was counted many times. The rearrangement links TRBV7-9 to TRBJ2-1, with D maybe TRBD2 (6 bases). Looked up from germline, CDR1 is SEHNR and CDR2 is FQNEAQ (reference sequence). This CDR3 has 16 amino acids. Trimming shortened V by 5 bases and J by 0 bases, and 14 bases separated the two germline ends. Here the CDR3 DNA reads TGTGCCAGCAGCACGACTAGACAAACCTCCTACAATGAGCAGTTCTTC. Translated, it gives CASSTTRQTSYNEQFF. Using reference TRBV7-9 and TRBJ2-1 for the parts outside the CDR3, the full variable domain is DTGVSQNPRHKITKRGQNVTFRCDPISEHNRLYWYRQTLGQGPEFLTYFQNEAQLEKSRLLSDRFSAERPKGSFSTLEIQRTEQGDSAMYLCASSTTRQTSYNEQFFGPGTRLTVL.

As for this clonotype: Since a much larger clone is just one base distant, this may be a read error. The final CDR3 position lacks the conserved phenylalanine or tryptophan, pointing to a likely read error. This chain uses TRBV7-9 with TRBJ1-2; no firm D call. In germline, CDR1 is SEHNR, CDR2 FQNEAQ (reference sequence). V lost 3 bases and J lost 0, with 5 bases in between. This CDR3 is 13 amino acids long. In DNA, the CDR3 is TGTGCCAGCAGCTTTACTACTAACTATGGCTACACCTCC. Residues: CASSFTTNYGYTS.

This clonotype occurred many times. The gene calls are TRBV27 and TRBJ2-7; 9 nucleotides match TRBD2. The length of the CDR3 is 15 residues. J gave up 9 bases and V 3 bases, and 12 bases lay outside the gene matches. CDR1 MNHEY and CDR2 SMNVEV come from the germline V gene (reference sequence). CDR3 residues: CASSFNGVAGEPQYF. Written as DNA, the CDR3 is TGTGCCAGCAGTTTCAATGGTGTAGCGGGGGAGCCGCAGTACTTC.

Notes on this clonotype: This clone may be a read error of a much larger clone one base away. The rearrangement links TRBV24-1 to TRBJ2-3; the D gene is possibly TRBD1 (5 bases). The CDR3 sequence is 16 residues long. The V gene lost 2 bases and the J gene lost 1 base, with 12 bases spanning the gap. In germline, CDR1 is KGHDR, CDR2 SFDVKD. The CDR3 region is CATSDSRTSCTDTQYF. CDR3 DNA: TGTGCCACCAGTGATTCCCGGACATCCTGCACAGATACGCAGTATTTT.

This clonotype was observed a handful of times. The chain joins TRBV20-1 to TRBJ1-3; TRBD1 aligns across 7 bases. This CDR3 region has 14 residues. Germline CDR1 is DFQATT and CDR2 is SNEGSKA (reference sequence). V gave up 5 bases and J gave up 2 bases; unmatched junction bases: 6. CDR3 sequence (DNA): TGCAGTGCTTTCGGGACAGTTACTGGAAACACCATATATTTT. This codes for CSAFGTVTGNTIYF.

The table lists this clonotype with a few counts. The chain links TRBV5-6 to TRBJ2-5; 8 bases agree with TRBD2. V was clipped by 2 bases and J by 5 bases; unmatched bases: 29. The germline V gene encodes CDR1 SGHDT and CDR2 YYEEEE. The CDR3 loop spans 22 amino acids. The CDR3 sequence is CASSFWSRADRRGDPTRETQYF. The CDR3 nucleotides read TGTGCCAGCAGCTTTTGGTCTCGGGCAGACCGGCGGGGGGACCCAACCAGGGAGACCCAGTACTTC. The full variable domain, its missing parts supplied by reference TRBV5-6 and TRBJ2-5, is DAGVTQSPTHLIKTRGQQVTLRCSPKSGHDTVSWYQQALGQGPQFIFQYYEEEERQRGNFPDRFSGHQFPNYSSELNVNALLLGDSALYLCASSFWSRADRRGDPTRETQYFGPGTRLLVL.

Comments on this clonotype: This could be a read error, since a much larger clone is one nucleotide away. Likely a read error: the CDR3 ends without its conserved phenylalanine or tryptophan. The genes are TRBV7-9 and TRBJ2-5, with TRBD1 as a possible D gene (6 bases). The V and J ends lost 4 bases and 2 bases respectively, with 14 bases between them. The CDR3 totals 15 residues. Looked up from germline, CDR1 is SEHNR and CDR2 is FQNEAQ (reference sequence). As DNA, the CDR3 is TGTGCCAGCAGCTCTCAGGGGAATGGTCAAGAGACCCAGTACTCC. This encodes CASSSQGNGQETQYS.

For this clonotype: A much larger clone differs from this one at a single base, so this may be a read error. The CDR3 does not close with the conserved phenylalanine or tryptophan, likely indicating a read error. The chain recombines TRBV7-9 with TRBJ2-7; possible D gene TRBD1, 6 bases. Germline V gene data show CDR1 as SEHNR and CDR2 as FQNEAQ (reference sequence). V was cut by 0 bases and J by 5 bases, with 11 bases left in between. CDR3 size: 14 residues. For the CDR3, the DNA is TGTGCCAGCAGCTTAGCCAGGGGTCCCCACGAGCAGTACCTC. This sequence encodes CASSLARGPHEQYL.

The rearrangement links TRBV11-2 to TRBJ2-7, with 9 bases lining up with TRBD1. Looked up from germline, CDR1 is SGHAT and CDR2 is FQNNGV. This CDR3 has 15 residues. After removal of 5 bases from V and 3 bases from J, the junction contained 8 bases not matched to a gene. CDR3 amino acids: CASSQGQGPFYEQYF. The CDR3 bases are TGTGCCAGCAGCCAAGGACAGGGGCCCTTCTACGAGCAGTACTTC.

As for this clonotype: This may stem from a read error, because a much larger clone lies one nucleotide away. This chain joins TRBV29-1 and TRBJ2-5; TRBD2 matches 14 bases. V shed 0 bases and J 1 base; nucleotides not matched to a gene: 16. The germline CDR1 and CDR2 sequences are SQVTM and ANQGSEA. The CDR3 consists of 21 residues. The CDR3 sequence is CSVEDERPGLAGANLQETQYF. The DNA of the CDR3 is TGCAGCGTTGAAGACGAAAGGCCGGGACTAGCGGGGGCTAATCTCCAAGAGACCCAGTACTTC.

This clonotype was counted at least ten times. The chain links TRBV11-2 to TRBJ2-1; 8 positions match TRBD2. V dropped 4 bases and J dropped 0; count of bases not matched to a gene: 5. The CDR3 is made up of 16 amino acids. CDR1 is SGHAT, CDR2 FQNNGV, per germline. The CDR3 spells CASSSSGGSSYNEQFF. The CDR3 DNA sequence: TGTGCCAGCAGCTCATCGGGAGGGAGCTCCTACAATGAGCAGTTCTTC. The variable domain in full, completed from reference TRBV11-2 and TRBJ2-1, reads EAGVAQSPRYKIIEKRQSVAFWCNPISGHATLYWYQQILGQGPKLLIQFQNNGVVDDSQLPKDRFSAERLKGVDSTLKIQPAKLEDSAVYLCASSSSGGSSYNEQFFGPGTRLTVL.

On this clonotype itself: The junction departs from the called germline gene at one end, perhaps through a read error. This chain connects TRBV5-3 to TRBJ1-5; TRBD1 matches 8 bases. TRBV5-3 is recorded as an ORF, its role being uncertain. The CDR3 sequence is 16 residues long. DNA of the CDR3: TGTGCCAGCAGCTTCAACGGCAGGGGGCTTGGGCAGCCCCAGCATTTT. It yields the protein CASSFNGRGLGQPQHF.

This clonotype was observed many times. The chain joins TRBV5-1 to TRBJ2-1; possibly TRBD2 for D (6 bases). The V end lost 0 bases, the J end lost 0 bases, and 10 bases lay between the germline ends. This CDR3 is 16 amino acids long. The germline gives CDR1 SGHRS, CDR2 YFSETQ. The CDR3 DNA is TGCGCCAGCAGCTTGGTAGCGGCTAGCTCCTACAATGAGCAGTTCTTC. It specifies CASSLVAASSYNEQFF.

In this sample, this clonotype turned up many times. This rearrangement joins TRBV10-3 to TRBJ2-5; TRBD2 matches 12 bases. Per germline, CDR1 ENHRY and CDR2 SYGVKD. V dropped 10 bases and J dropped 0; count of bases not matched to a gene: 3. The CDR3 runs 14 residues. CDR3 sequence (DNA): TGTGCCACCCGGACTAGCGGGAACCAAGAGACCCAGTACTTC. As protein: CATRTSGNQETQYF.

About this clonotype itself: A much larger clone differs by one base, so this may be a read error. The gene calls are TRBV10-3 and TRBJ2-7; 9 bases are shared with TRBD2. The CDR3 covers 14 residues. Germline CDR1 and CDR2: ENHRY and SYGVKD. V dropped 4 bases and J dropped 6; count of bases not matched to a gene: 7. The CDR3 here is CAISGAGGQAEQYF. CDR3 in DNA: TGTGCCATCAGTGGGGCGGGAGGGCAGGCCGAGCAGTACTTC.

This clonotype showed up just a few times. The rearrangement joins TRBV6-5 to TRBJ2-7; tentative D call: TRBD2 (6 bases). There are 17 residues in the CDR3. Looked up from germline, CDR1 is MNHEY and CDR2 is SVGAGI. The V and J ends lost 4 bases and 2 bases respectively, with 21 bases between them. CDR3 bases: TGTGCCAGCAGTTCCCTCGGGGCGGGGCCGCGACCCTACGAGCAGTACTTC. Translated, it gives CASSSLGAGPRPYEQYF.

The chain has TRBV27 and TRBJ2-7; perhaps TRBD1 as D (6 bases). The V and J ends lost 7 bases and 3 bases respectively, with 16 bases between them. This CDR3 region has 14 residues. The germline V gene encodes CDR1 MNHEY and CDR2 SMNVEV (reference sequence). The CDR3 DNA reads as TGTGCCAGCAATTTTCGGGACATATGCTACGAGCAGTACTTC. This translates into CASNFRDICYEQYF.

This clonotype was picked up many times. V is TRBV5-1 and J is TRBJ1-5, with 7 bases matching TRBD1. CDR1 and CDR2 from the germline V gene are SGHRS and YFSETQ. V shed 4 bases and J 2 bases; nucleotides not matched to a gene: 9. CDR3 length: 16 amino acids. The CDR3 bases are TGCGCCAGCAGCACCGACAGGGAGGTTGGCAATCAGCCCCAGCATTTT. It translates to CASSTDREVGNQPQHF.

With regard to this clonotype: A much larger clone is a single base away; this may be a read error. J is TRBJ2-7 and V is TRBV5-1; 7 nucleotides match TRBD2. J was trimmed by 7 bases and V by 7 bases; bases with no gene match: 23. Per germline, CDR1 SGHRS and CDR2 YFSETQ. This CDR3 spans 17 amino acids. The CDR3 spells CASESRDYPEFPAEQYF. For the CDR3, the DNA is TGCGCCAGCGAGTCCCGGGACTATCCCGAATTTCCGGCGGAGCAGTACTTC.

Concerning this clonotype: Here the CDR3 omits its conserved ending phenylalanine or tryptophan, so a read error is the likely source. The DNA is left out, because the CDR3 cannot be placed on it with certainty; the CDR3 is given as TCRdb lists it. The chain employs TRBV7-9 and TRBJ1-1; no check of the table's D call, TRBD1, against the DNA was made. The germline CDR1 and CDR2 sequences are SEHNR and FQNEAQ (reference sequence). Ends included, the CDR3 has 14 residues. Here the CDR3 reads CASTPNPPRTTALP.

Points on this clonotype: Being one base from a much bigger clone, this may be a read error. The CDR3 loop reads CASSDPGTWSRDLTSWYGQYF. The CDR3 nucleotides read TGTGCCAGCAGTGATCCCGGGACATGGTCCAGGGATCTTACTAGCTGGTACGGGCAGTACTTC. This chain connects TRBV5-6 to TRBJ2-7, with D perhaps TRBD1 or TRBD2 (6 bases each). Germline V gives CDR1 SGHDT, CDR2 YYEEEE. CDR3 length: 21 amino acids.

This chain connects TRBV27 to TRBJ1-1; D gene ambiguous. The V end lost 3 bases, the J end lost 1 base, and 12 bases lay between the germline ends. Germline V gene sequence: CDR1 MNHEY, CDR2 SMNVEV (reference sequence). This CDR3 is built from 15 residues. The CDR3 spells CASSFIYGRNTEAFF. CDR3 nucleotides: TGTGCCAGCAGTTTTATTTACGGTCGGAACACTGAAGCTTTCTTT.

This clonotype was counted ten times or more. This chain links TRBV6-2 or TRBV6-3 with TRBJ1-6, with D perhaps TRBD1 (5 bases). Germline CDR1 MNHEY, CDR2 SVGEGT. Trimming left V 6 bases short and J 8 bases short, with 17 bases between. The CDR3 totals 15 residues. CDR3 sequence reads: CASRDKASLYSPLHF. DNA of the CDR3: TGTGCCAGCAGGGACAAGGCATCGTTGTATTCACCCCTCCACTTT.

With regard to this clonotype: This may be a read error: a much more frequent sequence differs by one nucleotide. The chain recombines TRBV7-9 with TRBJ1-5; possibly TRBD1 for D (5 bases). CDR1 is SEHNR, CDR2 FQNEAQ, per germline (reference sequence). CDR3 length equals 15 residues. With 3 bases removed from V and 0 bases from J, the gap between germline ends came to 9 bases. In DNA, the CDR3 is TGTGCCAGCAGCTTGGTACAGGATAGCAATCAGCCCCAGCATTTT. It codes for CASSLVQDSNQPQHF.